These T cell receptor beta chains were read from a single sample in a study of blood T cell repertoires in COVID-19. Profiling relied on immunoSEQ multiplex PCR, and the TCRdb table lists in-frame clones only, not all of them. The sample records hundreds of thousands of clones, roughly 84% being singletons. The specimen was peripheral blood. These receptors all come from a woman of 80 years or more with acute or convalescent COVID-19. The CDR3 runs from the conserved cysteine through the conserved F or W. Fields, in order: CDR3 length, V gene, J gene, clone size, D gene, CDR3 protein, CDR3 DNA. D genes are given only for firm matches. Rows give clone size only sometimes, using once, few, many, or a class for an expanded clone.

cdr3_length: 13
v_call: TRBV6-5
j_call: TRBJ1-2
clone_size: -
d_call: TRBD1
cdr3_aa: CASSYGTDYGYTF
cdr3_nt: TGTGCCAGCAGTTACGGGACAGACTATGGCTACACCTTC

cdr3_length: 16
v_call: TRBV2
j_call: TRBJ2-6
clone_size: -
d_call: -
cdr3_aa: CASTRGQEAGANVLTF
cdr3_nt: TGTGCCAGCACCCGAGGTCAAGAAGCCGGGGCCAACGTCCTGACTTTC

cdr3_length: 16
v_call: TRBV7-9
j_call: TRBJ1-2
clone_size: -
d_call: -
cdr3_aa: CASRQWLDIPNYGYTF
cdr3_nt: TGTGCCAGCAGACAGTGGTTGGACATCCCTAACTATGGCTACACCTTC

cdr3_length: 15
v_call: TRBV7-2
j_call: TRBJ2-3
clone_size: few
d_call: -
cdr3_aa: CASSLNGGRTDTQYF
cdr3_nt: TGTGCCAGCAGCTTAAACGGGGGGCGCACAGATACGCAGTATTTT

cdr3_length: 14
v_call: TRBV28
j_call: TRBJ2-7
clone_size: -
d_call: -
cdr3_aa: CASTFPQGPYEQYF
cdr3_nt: TGTGCCAGCACCTTTCCACAGGGCCCCTACGAGCAGTACTTC

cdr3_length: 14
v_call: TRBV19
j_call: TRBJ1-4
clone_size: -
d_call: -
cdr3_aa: CASRGPGFNEKLFF
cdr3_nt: TGTGCCAGTAGAGGTCCGGGGTTTAATGAAAAACTGTTTTTT

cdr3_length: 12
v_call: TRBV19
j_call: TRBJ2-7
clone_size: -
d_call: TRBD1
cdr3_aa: CASSGQGYEQYF
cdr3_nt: TGTGCCAGTAGTGGACAGGGCTACGAGCAGTACTTC

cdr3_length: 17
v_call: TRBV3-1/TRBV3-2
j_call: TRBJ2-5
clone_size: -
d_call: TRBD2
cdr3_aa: CASSHSGTSLPQETQYF
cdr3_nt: TGTGCCAGCAGCCACTCCGGGACTAGTCTCCCGCAAGAGACCCAGTACTTC

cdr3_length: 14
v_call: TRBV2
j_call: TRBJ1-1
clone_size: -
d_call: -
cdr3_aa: CASFTGGARPEAFF
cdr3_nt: TGTGCCAGCTTTACGGGAGGGGCTCGGCCTGAAGCTTTCTTT

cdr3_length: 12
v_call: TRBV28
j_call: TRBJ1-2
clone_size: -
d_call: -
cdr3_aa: CASRRQDSGVTF
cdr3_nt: TGTGCCAGCAGACGACAGGACTCAGGGGTAACCTTC

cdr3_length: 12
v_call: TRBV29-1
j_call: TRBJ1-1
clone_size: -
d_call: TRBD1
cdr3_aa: CSVSDRGTEAFF
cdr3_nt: TGCAGCGTATCAGACAGGGGAACTGAAGCTTTCTTT

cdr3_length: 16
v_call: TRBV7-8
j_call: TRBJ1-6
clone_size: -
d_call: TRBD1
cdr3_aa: CASSFQKDRESSPLHF
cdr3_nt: TGTGCCAGCAGCTTCCAGAAGGACAGGGAAAGTTCACCCCTCCACTTT

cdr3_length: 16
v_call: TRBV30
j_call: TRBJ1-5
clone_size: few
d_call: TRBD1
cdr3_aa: CAWSGGDRYSNQPQHF
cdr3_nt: TGTGCCTGGAGTGGAGGGGACAGATATAGCAATCAGCCCCAGCATTTT

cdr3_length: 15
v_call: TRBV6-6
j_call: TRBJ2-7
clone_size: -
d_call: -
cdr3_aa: CASSPRSDTYYEQYF
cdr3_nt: TGTGCCAGCAGTCCCCGCTCAGACACCTACTACGAGCAGTACTTC

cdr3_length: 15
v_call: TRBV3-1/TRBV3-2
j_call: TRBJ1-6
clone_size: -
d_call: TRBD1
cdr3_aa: CASSKDRNYNSPLHF
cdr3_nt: TGTGCCAGCAGCAAGGACAGGAACTATAATTCACCCCTCCACTTT

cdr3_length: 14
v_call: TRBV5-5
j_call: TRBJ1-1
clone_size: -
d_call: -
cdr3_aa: CASSLVPTNTEAFF
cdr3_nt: TGTGCCAGCAGCTTGGTCCCGACTAACACTGAAGCTTTCTTT

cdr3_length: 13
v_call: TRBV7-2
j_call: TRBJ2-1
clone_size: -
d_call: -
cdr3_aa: CASGGAGRNEQFF
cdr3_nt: TGTGCCAGCGGGGGGGCTGGGAGGAATGAGCAGTTCTTC

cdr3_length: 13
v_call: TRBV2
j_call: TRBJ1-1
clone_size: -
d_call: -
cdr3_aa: CASSNGENTEAFF
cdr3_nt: TGTGCCAGCAGTAACGGAGAGAACACTGAAGCTTTCTTT

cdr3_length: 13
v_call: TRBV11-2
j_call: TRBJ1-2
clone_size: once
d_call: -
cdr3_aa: CATQGTANYGYTF
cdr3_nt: TGTGCCACACAGGGTACCGCCAACTATGGCTACACCTTC